This T cell receptor (beta chain) was sequenced during a study of CD8 T cells in Susac syndrome. Study-wide findings and caveats: The number of individuals included in the study's TCR sequencing and HLA analysis was acknowledged as relatively small.

Random hexamers were used to reverse transcribe roughly 0.45 to 1 ug of RNA. TCRdb redid the calling of the immunoSEQ multiplex PCR reads with MiXCR, one entry per CDR3 protein. The data show some 47,000 distinct CDR3 sequences, with 80% to 95% seen just once and around 0.45% held by the top ten. Negative isolation yielded CD8+ and CD4+ T cells; FACS enriched TEMRA cells. For this clonotype: What it recognizes is unknown.

The V gene end was trimmed by 6 bases and the J gene end by 5 bases; junction bases not matched to a gene: 4. Germline assignment: CDR1 MNHEY and CDR2 SMNVEV (reference sequence). This CDR3 has 14 residues. The sample was CD8+ T cells from PBMCs. The chain recombines TRBV27 with TRBJ2-1; TRBD2 aligns across 10 bases. The receptor was derived from a human donor in good health. Here the CDR3 reads CASRGGTSDNEQFF. CDR3 DNA: TGTGCCAGCAGGGGAGGGACTAGCGACAATGAGCAGTTCTTC.